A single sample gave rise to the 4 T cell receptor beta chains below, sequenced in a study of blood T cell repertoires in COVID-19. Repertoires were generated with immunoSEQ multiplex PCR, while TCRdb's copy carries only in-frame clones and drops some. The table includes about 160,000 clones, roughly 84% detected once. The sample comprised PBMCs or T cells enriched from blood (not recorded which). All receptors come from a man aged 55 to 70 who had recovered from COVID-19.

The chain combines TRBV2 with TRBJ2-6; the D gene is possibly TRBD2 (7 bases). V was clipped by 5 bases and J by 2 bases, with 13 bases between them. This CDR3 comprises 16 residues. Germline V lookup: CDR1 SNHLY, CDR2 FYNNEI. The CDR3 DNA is TGTGCCAGCAGTCTAACGGGGGGCGCTGGGGCCAACGTCCTGACTTTC. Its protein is CASSLTGGAGANVLTF.

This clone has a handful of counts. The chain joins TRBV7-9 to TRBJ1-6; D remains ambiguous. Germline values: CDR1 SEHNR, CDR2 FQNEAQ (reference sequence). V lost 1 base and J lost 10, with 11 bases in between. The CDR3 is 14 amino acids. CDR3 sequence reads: CASSLELANSPLHF. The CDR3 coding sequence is TGTGCCAGCAGCTTAGAGTTGGCAAACTCACCCCTCCACTTT.

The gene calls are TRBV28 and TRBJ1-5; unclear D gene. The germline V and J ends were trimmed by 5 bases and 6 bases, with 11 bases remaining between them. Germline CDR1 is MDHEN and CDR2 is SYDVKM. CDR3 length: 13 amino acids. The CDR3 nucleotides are TGTGCCAGCAGTGATTCCGGGTCTCAGCCCCAGCATTTT. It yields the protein CASSDSGSQPQHF. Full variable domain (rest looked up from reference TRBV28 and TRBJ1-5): DVKVTQSSRYLVKRTGEKVFLECVQDMDHENMFWYRQDPGLGLRLIYFSYDVKMKEKGDIPEGYSVSREKKERFSLILESASTNQTSMYLCASSDSGSQPQHFGDGTRLSIL.

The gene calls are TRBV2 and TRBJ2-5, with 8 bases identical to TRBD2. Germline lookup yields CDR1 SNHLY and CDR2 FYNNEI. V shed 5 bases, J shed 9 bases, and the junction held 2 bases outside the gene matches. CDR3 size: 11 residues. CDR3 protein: CASSPGGAQYF. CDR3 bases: TGTGCCAGCAGTCCCGGGGGGGCCCAGTACTTC.